The 26 T cell receptor beta chains below all came from one sample that was sequenced in a study of CD8+ T cells in alopecia areata. Treatment noted: oral pan-JAK inhibitor, 5-10 mg twice daily. In each case, RNA was isolated and then reverse transcribed into cDNA as the sequencing template. This table comes from immunoSEQ multiplex PCR, and its TCRdb copy is limited to in-frame clones, with some not included. The sample yields fewer than 150,000 clones, 65% to 90% seen once. Sequenced here: CD8+ T cells sorted from blood, sampled at week 4, from a patient treated with tofacitinib. Receptors originate from a human donor with alopecia areata.

The chain couples TRBV27 to TRBJ1-1; maybe TRBD1 (5 bases). V shed 0 bases and J shed 1 base, with 6 bases lying between them. Germline lookup yields CDR1 MNHEY and CDR2 SMNVEV (reference sequence). This CDR3 is 14 amino acids long. The CDR3 DNA is TGTGCCAGCAGTTTATCTCAGGGGAACACTGAAGCTTTCTTT. Translated, it gives CASSLSQGNTEAFF.

This chain connects TRBV1 to TRBJ2-2; the tabulated D call, TRBD2, remains unverified against the DNA. TRBV1 is a known pseudogene. The CDR3 is made up of 18 amino acids. The CDR3, as DNA: TGCACCAGCAGCCACGGACGACTAGCGGGGGGTCCCACCGGGGAGCTGTTTTTT. Translating gives CTSSHGRLAGGPTGELFF.

V gene TRBV7-9 combines with J gene TRBJ2-1; 13 positions match TRBD2. Looked up from germline, CDR1 is SEHNR and CDR2 is FQNEAQ (reference sequence). This CDR3 region has 14 residues. The V and J ends lost 5 bases and 6 bases, in that order; junction bases with no gene match: 1. The CDR3 is CASSRTSGGNEQFF. The CDR3 DNA is TGTGCCAGCAGCCGGACTAGCGGGGGCAATGAGCAGTTCTTC.

The genes are TRBV9 and TRBJ1-1; the D is unclear. The CDR3 is made up of 14 amino acids. Trimming took 3 bases from V and 0 from J, leaving 9 bases between them. Germline V gene lookup returns CDR1 SGDLS and CDR2 YYNGEE. CDR3 nucleotides: TGTGCCAGCAGCGCCCGGGCCTTGAACACTGAAGCTTTCTTT. Translated: CASSARALNTEAFF.

DNA of the CDR3: TGTGCCAGCAGCTTGGCTTGGGGCAGCACAGATACGCAGTATTTT. This gives the protein CASSLAWGSTDTQYF. This chain connects TRBV5-4 to TRBJ2-3; tentative D call: TRBD1 (5 bases). Germline-derived CDR1 and CDR2 are SGHNT and YYREEE (reference sequence). CDR3 length: 15 amino acids. Trimming took 0 bases from V and 0 from J, leaving 8 bases between them.

The chain uses TRBV27 and TRBJ1-6, with D perhaps TRBD1 (6 bases). Germline lookup yields CDR1 MNHEY and CDR2 SMNVEV (reference sequence). V lost 4 bases to trimming and J lost 8 bases, with 15 bases between them. This CDR3 has 15 residues. The CDR3 is CASSSLQGPHSPLHF. The DNA for the CDR3 is TGTGCCAGCAGTTCCCTACAGGGCCCCCATTCACCCCTCCACTTT.

The V call is TRBV7-9, the J call TRBJ2-7; no firm D call. The ends were cut back, 5 bases at V and 2 bases at J, with 13 bases in the middle. Germline V gives CDR1 SEHNR, CDR2 FQNEAQ (reference sequence). This CDR3 contains 14 residues. The CDR3 DNA follows: TGTGCCAGCAGCCCCGCCCTCGGGCCCTACGAGCAGTACTTC. Protein sequence: CASSPALGPYEQYF.

This chain uses TRBV29-1 with TRBJ1-1; D is undetermined. Between the trimmed V and J ends, which lost 7 bases and 1 base, there was a span of 13 bases. Germline CDR1 is SQVTM and CDR2 is ANQGSEA. This CDR3 spans 13 amino acids. CDR3 loop: CSALEWGNTEAFF. The CDR3 coding sequence is TGCAGCGCTCTAGAGTGGGGGAACACTGAAGCTTTCTTT. Looking up the rest from reference TRBV29-1 and TRBJ1-1 gives the full variable domain: SAVISQKPSRDICQRGTSLTIQCQVDSQVTMMFWYRQQPGQSLTLIATANQGSEATYESGFVIDKFPISRPNLTFSTLTVSNMSPEDSSIYLCSALEWGNTEAFFGQGTRLTVV.

This chain links TRBV5-8 with TRBJ2-5; TRBD2 might be the D (5 bases). This CDR3 spans 16 amino acids. V gave up 0 bases and J gave up 5 bases, with 17 bases separating them. CDR1 and CDR2 (germline): SGHTS, YDEGEE. The CDR3 sequence: CASSLAGWASSETQYF. The DNA of the CDR3 is TGTGCCAGCAGCTTGGCCGGGTGGGCTAGCTCTGAGACCCAGTACTTC.

J is TRBJ2-7 and V is TRBV2, with D perhaps matching TRBD1 (5 bases). Germline V gives CDR1 SNHLY, CDR2 FYNNEI. V was trimmed by 4 bases and J by 3 bases, leaving 19 bases between them. The CDR3 is 16 amino acids. This CDR3 is CASSVGRATSDYEQYF. The DNA for the CDR3 is TGTGCCAGCAGTGTAGGCAGGGCCACCTCAGACTACGAGCAGTACTTC. Together with reference TRBV2 and TRBJ2-7, the CDR3 gives the full variable domain: EPEVTQTPSHQVTQMGQEVILRCVPISNHLYFYWYRQILGQKVEFLVSFYNNEISEKSEIFDDQFSVERPDGSNFTLKIRSTKLEDSAMYFCASSVGRATSDYEQYFGPGTRLTVT.

The chain uses TRBV6-6 and TRBJ2-7; D possibly corresponds to TRBD1 (6 bases). V dropped 2 bases and J dropped 2 bases, with 10 bases sitting between them. Germline V gives CDR1 MNHNY, CDR2 SVGAGI (reference sequence). The CDR3 is made up of 14 amino acids. The CDR3 is CASSYAQGAYEQYF. The CDR3 DNA reads as TGTGCCAGCAGTTACGCACAGGGAGCCTACGAGCAGTACTTC.

This clone showed up just once. The chain recombines TRBV6-1 with TRBJ1-1; no firm D call. This CDR3 has 14 amino acids. CDR1 and CDR2 (germline): MNHNS, SASEGT. CDR3 sequence (DNA): TGTGCGTTAAGCGGGGTGGGGATGAACACTGAAGCTTTCTTT. Translating it yields CALSGVGMNTEAFF.

The J gene is TRBJ2-1, the V gene TRBV4-3; D gene uncertain. The germline CDR1 and CDR2 sequences are LGHNA and YSLEER. The CDR3 has 18 amino acids. Deletions cut 0 bases from V and 4 bases from J, with 19 bases between. CDR3 in DNA: TGCGCCAGCAGCCAAGATCCCTCTGATCTAGGGCGATACAATGAGCAGTTCTTC. Translated: CASSQDPSDLGRYNEQFF.

The J gene is TRBJ2-7, the V gene TRBV29-1; 7 nucleotides agree with TRBD2. CDR3 length: 13 amino acids. Germline-derived CDR1 and CDR2 are SQVTM and ANQGSEA. The V gene end was trimmed by 5 bases and the J gene end by 3 bases; junction bases not matched to a gene: 7. The DNA of the CDR3 is TGCAGCGTTCGGGGAGGGGAAAACTACGAGCAGTACTTC. It codes for CSVRGGENYEQYF.

The rearrangement uses TRBV13 and TRBJ2-5; 7 bases line up with TRBD1. V was clipped by 5 bases and J by 2 bases; unmatched bases: 11. Germline CDR1 is PRHDT and CDR2 is FYEKMQ (reference sequence). This CDR3 has 16 amino acids. The CDR3: CASSVSTGSGQETQYF. In DNA, the CDR3 is TGTGCCAGCAGCGTTTCGACAGGGTCGGGGCAAGAGACCCAGTACTTC.

This chain connects TRBV7-6 to TRBJ1-1; D possibly corresponds to TRBD1 (6 bases). This CDR3 has 15 amino acids. CDR1 and CDR2 (germline): SGHVS, FNYEAQ. Trimming cost V 3 bases and J 3 bases, with 14 bases left between them. CDR3 bases: TGTGCCAGCAGCTTTACCAGGGGATCTGACACTGAAGCTTTCTTT. It specifies CASSFTRGSDTEAFF.

The V and J genes are TRBV5-1 and TRBJ1-4; D is undetermined. Per germline, CDR1 SGHRS and CDR2 YFSETQ. Trimming removed 4 bases at V and 3 bases at J, with 13 bases between. The CDR3 loop spans 15 amino acids. The CDR3 loop is CASSTRGGANEKLFF. DNA of the CDR3: TGCGCCAGCAGCACCCGCGGAGGAGCTAATGAAAAACTGTTTTTT.

V gene TRBV10-3 combines with J gene TRBJ2-3, with D tentatively TRBD2 (5 bases). The germline gives CDR1 ENHRY, CDR2 SYGVKD. The CDR3 is made up of 15 amino acids. The V and J ends lost 10 bases and 2 bases respectively, with 19 bases between them. The CDR3 protein is CATLGEQMATDTQYF. Here the CDR3 DNA reads TGTGCCACCCTCGGGGAGCAGATGGCCACAGATACGCAGTATTTT.

The chain recombines TRBV4-1 with TRBJ1-2; 10 bases are shared with TRBD1. The CDR3 spans 16 residues. The V segment lost 2 bases and the J segment 5 bases; nucleotides outside the gene matches: 8. Germline assignment: CDR1 MGHRA and CDR2 YSYEKL. The CDR3 spells CASSQKVPGQGYGYTF. CDR3 DNA: TGCGCCAGCAGCCAAAAGGTACCGGGACAGGGGTATGGCTACACCTTC.

The V gene is TRBV7-2, the J gene TRBJ2-1; D call uncertain. Looked up from germline, CDR1 is SGHTA and CDR2 is FQGNSA. The length of the CDR3 is 16 residues. Trimming removed 1 base from V and 5 bases from J, with 15 bases in between. CDR3 nucleotides: TGTGCCAGCAGCTTAGATTTGGCCAATCTCGACAATGAGCAGTTCTTC. Protein: CASSLDLANLDNEQFF.

The chain has TRBV27 and TRBJ2-2, with 9 bases aligning to TRBD2. The junction had 10 bases not matched to a gene; V was cut back by 6 bases and J by 8 bases. Germline V CDR1 and CDR2: MNHEY, SMNVEV (reference sequence). This CDR3 region has 15 residues. The CDR3 spells CASSLTLAGTGELFF. The CDR3 DNA is TGTGCCAGCAGCCTAACCCTAGCGGGGACGGGGGAGCTGTTTTTT.

This clone was counted between two and nine times. The germline gene is not matched at one end of the junction; a read error may be the cause. The CDR3 sequence: CASSLDQSSRETQYF. The CDR3 region has the DNA TGTGCTAGCAGCTTAGATCAGTCCTCCCGGGAGACCCAGTACTTC. The chain uses TRBV7-7 and TRBJ2-5, with D hard to call. In germline, CDR1 is SSHAT, CDR2 FNYEAQ (reference sequence). This CDR3 contains 15 residues.

The V and J genes are TRBV7-8 and TRBJ1-1; D remains ambiguous. V was pared by 2 bases and J by 3 bases, with 4 bases between. Germline V gene lookup returns CDR1 SGHVS and CDR2 FQNEAQ. The CDR3 has 12 residues. This CDR3 reads CASSLSYTEAFF. The CDR3 region has the DNA TGTGCCAGCAGCTTATCGTACACTGAAGCTTTCTTT.

V is TRBV15 and J is TRBJ1-1; D might be TRBD1 (6 bases). The V end lost 6 bases, the J end lost 9 bases, and 14 bases lay between the germline ends. CDR1 and CDR2 from the germline V gene are LNHNV and YYDKDF (reference sequence). This CDR3 has 12 amino acids. CDR3 nucleotide sequence: TGTGCCACCAGGACGGTAGGGGGTAAAGCTTTCTTT. Translating it yields CATRTVGGKAFF.

This chain joins TRBV7-9 and TRBJ2-3, with TRBD1 matching over 7 bases. Germline loops: CDR1 SEHNR, CDR2 FQNEAQ (reference sequence). The CDR3 has 14 residues. J was trimmed by 4 bases and V by 5 bases; bases with no gene match: 6. The CDR3, as DNA: TGTGCCAGCAGCGTCCGACAGGGCTCAGATACGCAGTATTTT. Protein product: CASSVRQGSDTQYF.

This clone was counted between two and nine times. The chain joins TRBV7-9 to TRBJ2-7; the D gene is possibly TRBD2 (5 bases). CDR1 is SEHNR and CDR2 is FQNEAQ in the germline V gene (reference sequence). V was clipped by 1 base and J by 2 bases, with 12 bases between them. The CDR3 runs to 15 residues. This CDR3 is CASSLVGPGTYEQYF. The CDR3 coding sequence is TGTGCCAGCAGCTTAGTAGGGCCGGGAACCTACGAGCAGTACTTC.